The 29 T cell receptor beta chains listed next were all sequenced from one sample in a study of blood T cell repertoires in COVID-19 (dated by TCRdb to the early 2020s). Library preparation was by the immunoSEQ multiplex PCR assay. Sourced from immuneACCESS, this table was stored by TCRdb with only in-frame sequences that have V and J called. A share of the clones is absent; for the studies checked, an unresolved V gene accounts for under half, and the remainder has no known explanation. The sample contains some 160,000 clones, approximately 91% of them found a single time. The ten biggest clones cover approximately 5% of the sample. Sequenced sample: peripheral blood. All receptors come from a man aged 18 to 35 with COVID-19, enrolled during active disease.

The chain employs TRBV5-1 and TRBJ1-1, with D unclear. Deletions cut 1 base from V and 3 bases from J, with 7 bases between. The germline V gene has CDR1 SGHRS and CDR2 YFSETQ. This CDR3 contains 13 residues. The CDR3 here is CASSLSLDTEAFF. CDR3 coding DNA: TGCGCCAGCAGCTTGTCACTTGACACTGAAGCTTTCTTT.

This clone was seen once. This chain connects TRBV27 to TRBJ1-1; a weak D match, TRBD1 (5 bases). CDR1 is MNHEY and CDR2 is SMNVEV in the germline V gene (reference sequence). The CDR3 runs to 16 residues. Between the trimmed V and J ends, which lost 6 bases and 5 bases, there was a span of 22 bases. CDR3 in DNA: TGTGCCAGCAGCCTTTCTGACAGTATTCGGAAGACTGAAGCTTTCTTT. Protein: CASSLSDSIRKTEAFF.

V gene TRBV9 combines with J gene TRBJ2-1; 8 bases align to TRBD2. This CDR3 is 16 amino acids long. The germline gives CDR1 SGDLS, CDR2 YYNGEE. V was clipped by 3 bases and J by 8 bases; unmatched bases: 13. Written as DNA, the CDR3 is TGTGCCAGCAGCGGCCCCCCCAGCGGGAGTAAGCATGAGCAGTTCTTC. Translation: CASSGPPSGSKHEQFF. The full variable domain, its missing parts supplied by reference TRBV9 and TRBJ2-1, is DSGVTQTPKHLITATGQRVTLRCSPRSGDLSVYWYQQSLDQGLQFLIQYYNGEERAKGNILERFSAQQFPDLHSELNLSSLELGDSALYFCASSGPPSGSKHEQFFGPGTRLTVL.

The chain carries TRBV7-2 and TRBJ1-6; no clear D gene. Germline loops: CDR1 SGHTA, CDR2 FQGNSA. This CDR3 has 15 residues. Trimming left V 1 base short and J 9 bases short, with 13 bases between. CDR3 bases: TGTGCCAGCAGCTTAGAAACTGGAACGGGTTCACCCCTCCACTTT. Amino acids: CASSLETGTGSPLHF.

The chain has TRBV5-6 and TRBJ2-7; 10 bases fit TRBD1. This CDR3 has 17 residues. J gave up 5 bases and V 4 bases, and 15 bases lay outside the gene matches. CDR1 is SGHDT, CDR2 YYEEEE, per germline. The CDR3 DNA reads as TGTGCCAGCAGCCACTTAGGACAGGGGGTTATGACCCACGAGCAGTACTTC. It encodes CASSHLGQGVMTHEQYF.

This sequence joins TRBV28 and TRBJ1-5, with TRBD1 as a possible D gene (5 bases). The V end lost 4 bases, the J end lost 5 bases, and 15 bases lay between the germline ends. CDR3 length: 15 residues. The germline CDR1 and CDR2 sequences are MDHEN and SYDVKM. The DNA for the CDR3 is TGTGCCAGCAGTTCCCTTGCCGGGGGTGATCAGCCCCAGCATTTT. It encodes CASSSLAGGDQPQHF.

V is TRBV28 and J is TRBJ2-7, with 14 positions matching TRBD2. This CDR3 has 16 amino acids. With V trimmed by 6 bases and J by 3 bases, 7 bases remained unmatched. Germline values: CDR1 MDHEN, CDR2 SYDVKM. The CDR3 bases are TGTGCCAGCAGCCAGGGACTAGCGGGAGAGTACTACGAGCAGTACTTC. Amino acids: CASSQGLAGEYYEQYF.

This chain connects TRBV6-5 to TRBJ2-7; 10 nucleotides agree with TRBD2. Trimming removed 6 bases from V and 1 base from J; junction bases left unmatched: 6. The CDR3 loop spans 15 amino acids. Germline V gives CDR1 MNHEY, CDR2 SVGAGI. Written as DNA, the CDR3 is TGTGCCAGCAGCCTAGCGGGAGATGCTTCCTACGAGCAGTACTTC. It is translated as CASSLAGDASYEQYF.

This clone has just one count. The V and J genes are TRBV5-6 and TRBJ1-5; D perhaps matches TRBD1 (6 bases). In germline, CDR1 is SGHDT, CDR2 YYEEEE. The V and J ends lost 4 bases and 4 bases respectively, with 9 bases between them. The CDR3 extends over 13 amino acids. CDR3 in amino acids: CASSKTGNQPQHF. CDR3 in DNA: TGTGCCAGCAGCAAGACAGGTAATCAGCCCCAGCATTTT.

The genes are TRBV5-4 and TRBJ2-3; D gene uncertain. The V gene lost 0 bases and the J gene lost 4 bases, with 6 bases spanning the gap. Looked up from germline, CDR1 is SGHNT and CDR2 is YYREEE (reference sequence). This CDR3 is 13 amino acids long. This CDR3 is CASSLGGADTQYF. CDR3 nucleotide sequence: TGTGCCAGCAGCTTGGGAGGAGCAGATACGCAGTATTTT.

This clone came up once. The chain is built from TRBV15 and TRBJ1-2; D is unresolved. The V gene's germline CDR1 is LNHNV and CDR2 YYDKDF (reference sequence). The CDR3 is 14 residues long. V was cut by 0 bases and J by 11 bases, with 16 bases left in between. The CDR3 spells CATSRDRTASYYTF. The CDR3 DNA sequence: TGTGCCACCAGCAGAGATCGGACGGCTAGCTATTACACCTTC.

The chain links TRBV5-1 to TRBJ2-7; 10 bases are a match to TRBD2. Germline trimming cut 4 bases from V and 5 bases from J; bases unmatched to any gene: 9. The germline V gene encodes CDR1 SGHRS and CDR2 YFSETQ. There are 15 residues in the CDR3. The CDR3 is CASSPEGLAGDEQYF. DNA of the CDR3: TGCGCCAGCAGCCCGGAAGGCCTAGCGGGAGACGAGCAGTACTTC.

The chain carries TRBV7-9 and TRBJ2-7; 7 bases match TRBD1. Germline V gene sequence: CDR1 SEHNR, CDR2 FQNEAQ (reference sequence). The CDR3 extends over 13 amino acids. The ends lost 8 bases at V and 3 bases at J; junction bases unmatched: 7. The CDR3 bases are TGTGCCAGCGGAACAGGGGCTAGCTACGAGCAGTACTTC. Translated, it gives CASGTGASYEQYF.

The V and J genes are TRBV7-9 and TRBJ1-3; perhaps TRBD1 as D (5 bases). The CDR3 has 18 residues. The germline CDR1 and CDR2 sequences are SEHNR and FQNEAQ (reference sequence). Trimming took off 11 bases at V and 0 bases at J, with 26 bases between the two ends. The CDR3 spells CAGGLGSPNILSGNTIYF. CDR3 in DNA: TGTGCCGGGGGGTTAGGGTCCCCTAATATCCTCTCTGGAAACACCATATATTTT.

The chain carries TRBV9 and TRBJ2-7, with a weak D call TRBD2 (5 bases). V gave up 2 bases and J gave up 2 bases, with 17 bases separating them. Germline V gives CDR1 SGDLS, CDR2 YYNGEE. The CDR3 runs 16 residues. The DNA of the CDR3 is TGTGCCAGCAGCGTGGGTAGGACTCAGGATACCTACGAGCAGTACTTC. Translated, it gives CASSVGRTQDTYEQYF.

CDR3 region: CAWRRTSGSTDTQYF. CDR3 nucleotides: TGTGCCTGGAGAAGGACTAGCGGGAGCACAGATACGCAGTATTTT. J is TRBJ2-3 and V is TRBV30, with 11 bases aligning to TRBD2. The V segment lost 3 bases and the J segment 0 bases; nucleotides outside the gene matches: 2. CDR3 size: 15 residues. Looked up from germline, CDR1 is GTSNPN and CDR2 is SVGIG (reference sequence).

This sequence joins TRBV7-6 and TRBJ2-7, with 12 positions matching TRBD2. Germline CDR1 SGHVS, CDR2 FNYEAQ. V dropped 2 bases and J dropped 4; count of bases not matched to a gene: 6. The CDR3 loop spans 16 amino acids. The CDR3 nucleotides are TGTGCCAGCAGCTTATACCCGACTAGCGGGAGTTACGAGCAGTACTTC. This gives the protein CASSLYPTSGSYEQYF.

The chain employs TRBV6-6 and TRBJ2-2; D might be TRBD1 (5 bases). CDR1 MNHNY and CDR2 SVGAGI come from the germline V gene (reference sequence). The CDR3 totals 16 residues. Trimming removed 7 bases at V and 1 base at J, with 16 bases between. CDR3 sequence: CASTTMPGMNTGELFF. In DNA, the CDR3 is TGTGCCAGCACCACCATGCCAGGGATGAACACCGGGGAGCTGTTTTTT.

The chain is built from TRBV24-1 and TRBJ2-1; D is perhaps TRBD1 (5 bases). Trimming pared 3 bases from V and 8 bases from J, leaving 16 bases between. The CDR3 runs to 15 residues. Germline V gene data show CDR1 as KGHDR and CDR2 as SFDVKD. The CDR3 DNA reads TGTGCCACCAGTGATGCTCCTAGGGGTGGCGATGAGCAGTTCTTC. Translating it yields CATSDAPRGGDEQFF.

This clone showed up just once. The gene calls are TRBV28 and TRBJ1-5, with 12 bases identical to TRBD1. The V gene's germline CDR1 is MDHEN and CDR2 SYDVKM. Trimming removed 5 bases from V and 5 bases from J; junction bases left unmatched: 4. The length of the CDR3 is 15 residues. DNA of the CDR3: TGTGCCAGCAGTCTCGGGACAGGGGGCCATCAGCCCCAGCATTTT. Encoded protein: CASSLGTGGHQPQHF.

CDR3 region: CASSQDRGSSGNTIYF. In nucleotides, the CDR3 is TGTGCCAGCAGCCAAGATCGGGGGAGTTCTGGAAACACCATATATTTT. V usage is TRBV4-2 and J usage is TRBJ1-3; maybe TRBD1 (5 bases). Germline assignment: CDR1 LGHNA and CDR2 YNFKEQ. V lost 0 bases and J 1 base, leaving 10 bases between the germline ends. The CDR3 is 16 residues long.

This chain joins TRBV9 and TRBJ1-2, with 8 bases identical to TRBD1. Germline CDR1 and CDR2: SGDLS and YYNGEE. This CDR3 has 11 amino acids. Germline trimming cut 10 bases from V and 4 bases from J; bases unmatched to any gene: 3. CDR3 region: CARTGGYGYTF. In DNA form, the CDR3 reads TGTGCCCGAACAGGGGGCTATGGCTACACCTTC.

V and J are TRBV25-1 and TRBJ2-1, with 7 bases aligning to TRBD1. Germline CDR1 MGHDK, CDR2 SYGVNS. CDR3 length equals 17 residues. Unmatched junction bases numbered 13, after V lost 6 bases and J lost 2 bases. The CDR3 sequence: CASRSSDRAGPYNEQFF. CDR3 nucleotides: TGTGCCAGCAGATCGTCCGACAGGGCGGGTCCCTACAATGAGCAGTTCTTC.

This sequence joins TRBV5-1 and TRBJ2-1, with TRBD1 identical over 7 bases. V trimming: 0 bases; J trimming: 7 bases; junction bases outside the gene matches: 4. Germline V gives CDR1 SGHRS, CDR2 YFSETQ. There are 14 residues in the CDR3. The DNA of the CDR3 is TGCGCCAGCAGCTTGGGGCAGGGGGATAATGAGCAGTTCTTC. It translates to CASSLGQGDNEQFF.

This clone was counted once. The CDR3 sequence: CASSTDRAGNTIYF. The DNA for the CDR3 is TGTGCCAGCAGCACGGACAGGGCTGGAAACACCATATATTTT. The chain combines TRBV5-8 with TRBJ1-3, with 8 bases matching TRBD1. This CDR3 has 14 residues. The V gene end was trimmed by 4 bases and the J gene end by 2 bases; junction bases not matched to a gene: 2. Germline V gene data show CDR1 as SGHTS and CDR2 as YDEGEE.

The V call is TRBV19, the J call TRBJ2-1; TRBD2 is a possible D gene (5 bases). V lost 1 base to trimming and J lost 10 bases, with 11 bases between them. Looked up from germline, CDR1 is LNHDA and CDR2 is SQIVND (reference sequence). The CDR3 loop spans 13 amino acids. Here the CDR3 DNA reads TGTGCCAGTAGTATAGTGAGCCGGAGGGAGCAGTTCTTC. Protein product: CASSIVSRREQFF.

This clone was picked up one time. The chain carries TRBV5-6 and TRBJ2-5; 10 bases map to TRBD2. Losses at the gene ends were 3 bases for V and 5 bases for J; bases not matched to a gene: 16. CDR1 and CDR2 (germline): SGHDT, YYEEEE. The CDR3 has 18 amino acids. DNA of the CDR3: TGTGCCAGCAGCTGGGGGGCTAGCGGGAGATTCAGTAAGGAGACCCAGTACTTC. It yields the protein CASSWGASGRFSKETQYF.

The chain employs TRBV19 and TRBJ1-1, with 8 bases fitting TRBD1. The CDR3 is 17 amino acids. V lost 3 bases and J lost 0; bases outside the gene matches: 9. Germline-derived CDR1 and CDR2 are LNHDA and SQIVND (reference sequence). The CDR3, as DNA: TGTGCCAGTAGTATTCTCGGACAGGGAAGAATGAACACTGAAGCTTTCTTT. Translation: CASSILGQGRMNTEAFF.

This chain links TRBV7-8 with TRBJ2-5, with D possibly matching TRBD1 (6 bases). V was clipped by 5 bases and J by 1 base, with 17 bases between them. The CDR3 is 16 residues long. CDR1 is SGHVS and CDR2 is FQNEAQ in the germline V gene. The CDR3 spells CASSHDDRTVQETQYF. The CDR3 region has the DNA TGTGCCAGCAGCCACGATGATCGGACAGTCCAAGAGACCCAGTACTTC.